This TCR beta chain is drawn from a study of blood T cells in healthy people across ages. Broader study findings: Investigators treated diversity estimates from one million T cells as underestimates. What prevented conclusive comparison of naive and antigen-experienced cells was that PBMCs were unsorted.

The second PCR ran roughly 6 to 11 cycles with a sample-barcoded 5' primer and J-beta primers. Sequencing of every sample gave 3 million or more CDR3-containing paired-end reads. TCRdb re-called the 5' RACE reads through MiXCR, storing one row per CDR3 protein. The sample includes approximately 900,000 distinct CDR3 sequences, roughly 43% seen only once; the top ten take 10% to 15%. CDR1 DFQATT and CDR2 SNEGSKA come from the germline V gene (reference sequence). The CDR3 is made up of 15 amino acids. The V gene lost 1 base and the J gene lost 3 bases, with 16 bases spanning the gap. This clonotype was found a few times. Its antigen is unknown. Ranging in age from roughly 6 to 90, the donors were healthy Caucasian individuals from Russia.

The V and J genes are TRBV20-1 and TRBJ2-7, with D unresolved. Sequencing was done on a sample of blood. The source is a man aged 30-40 years in good health. CDR3 amino acids: CSARALSSALYEQYF. In DNA form, the CDR3 reads TGCAGTGCTAGAGCCTTATCGTCTGCTCTCTACGAGCAGTACTTC.